This T cell receptor (beta chain) was identified in a study of T cell changes during pregnancy in multiple sclerosis. The CDR3 is 13 amino acids. From germline, CDR1 is MNHEY and CDR2 SVGAGI. Between the trimmed V and J ends, which lost 10 bases and 5 bases, there was a span of 17 bases. Assay: immunoSEQ multiplex PCR; the TCRdb copy retains only in-frame clones and omits some. The repertoire includes approximately 10,000 clones, approximately 80% of them detected once, and about 11% sits in the top ten. This TCR came from a female donor in good health, enrolled as a control in a pregnancy study. This rearrangement joins TRBV6-5 to TRBJ2-5, with a possible D match to TRBD1 (5 bases). The input for sequencing was CD8+ T cells from peripheral blood mononuclear cells, taken after pregnancy. In nucleotides, the CDR3 is TGTGCCACCTCGGGTAGGGGCCAGGAGACCCAGTACTTC. As protein: CATSGRGQETQYF.